These 11 T cell receptor beta chains were sequenced from one sample in a study of blood T cell repertoires in COVID-19. Generated by immunoSEQ multiplex PCR, the TCRdb table keeps only in-frame clones and is missing some. The sample has more than 55,000 clones; about 92% are singletons. The sample consisted of peripheral blood. The source of these receptors is a man aged 45-60 years with active COVID-19.

The rearrangement uses TRBV4-2 and TRBJ2-5; 16 bases map to TRBD2. Trimming at V came to 0 bases and at J to 5 bases, leaving 9 bases not matched to a gene. Germline assignment: CDR1 LGHNA and CDR2 YNFKEQ. The CDR3 is made up of 19 amino acids. The CDR3 coding sequence is TGTGCCAGCAGCCAAGATTTGGGACTAGCGGGGGGGAAGGGGGAGACCCAGTACTTC. It codes for CASSQDLGLAGGKGETQYF.

This clone showed up just once. The chain carries TRBV6-2 or TRBV6-3 and TRBJ2-7; perhaps TRBD1 as D (5 bases). This CDR3 is 14 amino acids long. V gave up 6 bases and J gave up 1 base, with 13 bases separating them. Germline CDR1 and CDR2: MNHEY and SVGEGT. As DNA, the CDR3 is TGTGCCAGCAGCCCCAGGGTTGAATCCTACGAGCAGTACTTC. It encodes CASSPRVESYEQYF.

This chain connects TRBV6-1 to TRBJ1-2; D possibly corresponds to TRBD1 (6 bases). The CDR3 sequence is 13 residues long. Per germline, CDR1 MNHNS and CDR2 SASEGT. V was cut by 2 bases and J by 5 bases, with 9 bases left in between. CDR3 sequence (DNA): TGTGCCAGCAGTGAAAACAGGGAGTATGGCTACACCTTC. Encoded protein: CASSENREYGYTF.

The chain is built from TRBV7-3 and TRBJ2-4, with D perhaps matching TRBD2 (6 bases). With 5 bases removed from V and 3 bases from J, the gap between germline ends came to 23 bases. Germline CDR1 SGHTA, CDR2 FQGTGA. This CDR3 region has 18 residues. CDR3 region: CASSPHLGGGIVKNIQYF. CDR3 sequence (DNA): TGTGCCAGCAGCCCCCACCTTGGGGGAGGTATAGTCAAAAACATTCAGTACTTC.

The V gene is TRBV18, the J gene TRBJ1-2; D call uncertain. The V gene lost 2 bases and the J gene lost 6 bases, with 10 bases spanning the gap. The CDR3 is 13 amino acids. The germline CDR1 and CDR2 sequences are KGHSH and LQKENI. CDR3: CASSPGGYDGYTF. The CDR3 region has the DNA TGTGCCAGCTCACCAGGAGGGTACGATGGCTACACCTTC.

With regard to this clone: A junction boundary mismatches the germline segment, possibly from a read error. The chain combines TRBV5-1 with TRBJ2-1; the match to TRBD1 covers 9 bases. CDR1 SGHRS and CDR2 YFSETQ come from the germline V gene. This CDR3 region has 15 residues. Written as DNA, the CDR3 is TGCGCCAGCAGTTTGGACAGGGGAGGTGGCAATGAGCAGTTCTTC. Its protein is CASSLDRGGGNEQFF.

The rearrangement joins TRBV6-6 to TRBJ1-5; D unclear. The CDR3 loop spans 15 amino acids. V was cut by 3 bases and J by 3 bases, with 12 bases left in between. The germline CDR1 and CDR2 sequences are MNHNY and SVGAGI (reference sequence). This chain's CDR3 is CASSYYAGFNQPQHF. CDR3 nucleotides: TGTGCCAGCAGTTATTACGCAGGATTCAATCAGCCCCAGCATTTT.

The chain carries TRBV9 and TRBJ1-1; 10 bases agree with TRBD1. This CDR3 has 16 amino acids. CDR1 and CDR2 from the germline V gene are SGDLS and YYNGEE. The V gene end was trimmed by 2 bases and the J gene end by 1 base; junction bases not matched to a gene: 5. CDR3 region: CASSVAGDRGNTEAFF. As DNA, the CDR3 is TGTGCCAGCAGCGTCGCCGGGGACAGGGGGAACACTGAAGCTTTCTTT.

The CDR3 DNA reads TGTGCCAGCAGCCCGTTCACATGGAACACTGAAGCTTTCTTT. It yields the protein CASSPFTWNTEAFF. This chain links TRBV7-9 with TRBJ1-1; D not resolved. Germline V gives CDR1 SEHNR, CDR2 FQNEAQ (reference sequence). Trimming removed 5 bases from V and 1 base from J, with 11 bases in between. The CDR3 loop spans 14 amino acids.

The V and J genes are TRBV9 and TRBJ2-7; 10 positions match TRBD1. The CDR3 has 15 residues. CDR1 is SGDLS and CDR2 is YYNGEE in the germline V gene. The J segment lost 3 bases and the V segment lost 3 bases, leaving 6 bases of the junction unmatched. Here the CDR3 DNA reads TGTGCCAGCAGCGCCGGACAGGGGGGACACTACGAGCAGTACTTC. Protein sequence: CASSAGQGGHYEQYF.

This clone showed up just once. This chain connects TRBV30 to TRBJ1-2; the D gene is possibly TRBD1 (5 bases). Germline V gives CDR1 GTSNPN, CDR2 SVGIG (reference sequence). Between the trimmed V and J ends, which lost 2 bases and 0 bases, there was a span of 25 bases. The CDR3 is 19 amino acids. The CDR3 reads CAWSTLRGDFREANYGYTF. CDR3 sequence (DNA): TGTGCCTGGAGTACCTTGAGGGGAGACTTTCGGGAGGCTAACTATGGCTACACCTTC.